This entry concerns a single T cell receptor beta chain. Trimming took off 2 bases at V and 4 bases at J, with 7 bases between the two ends. The germline gives CDR1 MDHEN, CDR2 SYDVKM. The CDR3 length is 13 residues. Using immunoSEQ multiplex PCR, the repertoire was profiled, and TCRdb retains in-frame clones only, with some absent. This repertoire shows roughly 68,000 clones, about 88% found once; its top ten account for roughly 4%. The data derive from a study of OX40 agonist ivuxolimab in advanced cancers. Study summary: A history of anti-PD-1, anti-PD-L1 or anti-CTLA-4 therapy was acceptable, and approximately 39% had some.

The receptor was derived from an adult with an advanced solid tumor such as melanoma, head and neck, liver or kidney cancer. This specimen was CD4+ or CD8+ T cells sorted from blood, taken in a trial of the OX40 agonist ivuxolimab. The chain employs TRBV28 and TRBJ2-3; no clear D gene. The CDR3 DNA is TGTGCCAGCAGTTTAGCAGACGCAGATACGCAGTATTTT. Translated, it gives CASSLADADTQYF.